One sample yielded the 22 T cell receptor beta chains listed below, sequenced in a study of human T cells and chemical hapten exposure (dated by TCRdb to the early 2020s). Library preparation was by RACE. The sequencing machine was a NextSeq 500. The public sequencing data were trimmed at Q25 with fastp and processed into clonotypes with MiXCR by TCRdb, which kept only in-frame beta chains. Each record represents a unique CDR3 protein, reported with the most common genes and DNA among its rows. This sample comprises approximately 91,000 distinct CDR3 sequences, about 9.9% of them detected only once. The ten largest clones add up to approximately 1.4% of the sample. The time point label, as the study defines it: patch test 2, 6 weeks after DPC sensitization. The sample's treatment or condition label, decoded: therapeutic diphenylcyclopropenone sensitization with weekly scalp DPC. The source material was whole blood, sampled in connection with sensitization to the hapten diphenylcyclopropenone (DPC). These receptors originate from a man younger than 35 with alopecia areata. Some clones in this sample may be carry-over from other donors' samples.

The CDR3 nucleotides are TGTGCCAGCAGTCTTACCCAGTACAATGAGCAGTTCTTC. Protein: CASSLTQYNEQFF. This rearrangement joins TRBV28 to TRBJ2-1; D ambiguous. Germline CDR1 and CDR2: MDHEN and SYDVKM. The CDR3 has 13 amino acids. The V and J ends lost 5 bases and 4 bases respectively, with 9 bases between them.

CDR3 sequence: CSVLDRPSNTDTQYF. The CDR3 region has the DNA TGCAGCGTCCTTGACAGGCCGTCTAACACAGATACGCAGTATTTT. The rearrangement joins TRBV29-1 to TRBJ2-3, with D possibly matching TRBD1 (6 bases). The CDR3 contains 15 residues. V was clipped by 6 bases and J by 2 bases, with 18 bases between them. Germline V gene lookup returns CDR1 SQVTM and CDR2 ANQGSEA.

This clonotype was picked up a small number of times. CDR3 residues: CASSRGTALNSPLHF. The DNA of the CDR3 is TGTGCCAGCAGCCGGGGGACAGCCCTTAATTCACCCCTCCACTTT. The chain is built from TRBV14 and TRBJ1-6; 7 positions match TRBD1. V trimming: 4 bases; J trimming: 6 bases; junction bases outside the gene matches: 6. The germline V gene has CDR1 SGHDN and CDR2 FVKESK. CDR3 size: 15 residues. Together with reference TRBV14 and TRBJ1-6, the CDR3 gives the full variable domain: EAGVTQFPSHSVIEKGQTVTLRCDPISGHDNLYWYRRVMGKEIKFLLHFVKESKQDESGMPNNRFLAERTGGTYSTLKVQPAELEDSGVYFCASSRGTALNSPLHFGNGTRLTVT.

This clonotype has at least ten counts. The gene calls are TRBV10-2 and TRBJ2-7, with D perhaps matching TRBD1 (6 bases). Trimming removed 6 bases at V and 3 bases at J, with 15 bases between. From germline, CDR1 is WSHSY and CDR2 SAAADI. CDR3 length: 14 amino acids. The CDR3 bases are TGCGCCAGCAGGGACAGCACCTTCCTCTACGAGCAGTACTTC. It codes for CASRDSTFLYEQYF.

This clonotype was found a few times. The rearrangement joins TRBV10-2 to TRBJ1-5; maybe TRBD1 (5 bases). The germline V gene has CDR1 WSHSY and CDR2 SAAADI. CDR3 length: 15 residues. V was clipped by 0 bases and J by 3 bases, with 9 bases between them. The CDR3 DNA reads TGCGCCAGCAGTGAGTCCGGGGGTCTCAATCAGCCCCAGCATTTT. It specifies CASSESGGLNQPQHF.

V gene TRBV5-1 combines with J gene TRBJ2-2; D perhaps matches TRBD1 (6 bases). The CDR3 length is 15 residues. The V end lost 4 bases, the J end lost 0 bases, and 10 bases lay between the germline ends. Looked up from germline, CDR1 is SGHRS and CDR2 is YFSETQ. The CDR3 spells CASSNRVANTGELFF. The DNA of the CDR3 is TGCGCCAGCAGCAACAGGGTTGCGAACACCGGGGAGCTGTTTTTT.

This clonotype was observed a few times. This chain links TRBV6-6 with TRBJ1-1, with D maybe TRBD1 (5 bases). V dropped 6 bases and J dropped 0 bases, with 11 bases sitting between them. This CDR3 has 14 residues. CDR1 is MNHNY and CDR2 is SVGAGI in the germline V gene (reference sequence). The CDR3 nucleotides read TGTGCCAGCAGAACCAGGGCCATGAACACTGAAGCTTTCTTT. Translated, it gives CASRTRAMNTEAFF.

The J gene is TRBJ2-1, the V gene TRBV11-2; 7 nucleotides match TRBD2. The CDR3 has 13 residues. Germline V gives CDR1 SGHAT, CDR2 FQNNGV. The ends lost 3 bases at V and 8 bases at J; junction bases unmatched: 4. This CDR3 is CASSFGLVYEQFF. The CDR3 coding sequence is TGTGCCAGCAGCTTTGGACTAGTCTATGAGCAGTTCTTC.

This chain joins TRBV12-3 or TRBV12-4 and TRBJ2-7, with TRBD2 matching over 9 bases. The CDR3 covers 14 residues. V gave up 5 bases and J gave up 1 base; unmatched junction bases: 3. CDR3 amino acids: CASSPSGGSYEQYV. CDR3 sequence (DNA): TGTGCCAGCAGTCCAAGCGGGGGGTCCTACGAGCAGTACGTC.

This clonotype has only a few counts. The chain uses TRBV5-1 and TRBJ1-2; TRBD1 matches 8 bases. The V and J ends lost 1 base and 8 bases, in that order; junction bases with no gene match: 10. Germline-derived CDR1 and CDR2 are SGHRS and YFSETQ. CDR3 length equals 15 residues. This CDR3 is CASSLSQGAFRGYTF. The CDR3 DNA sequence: TGCGCCAGCAGCTTGTCCCAGGGGGCATTTCGCGGCTACACCTTC. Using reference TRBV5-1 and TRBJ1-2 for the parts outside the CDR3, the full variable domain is KAGVTQTPRYLIKTRGQQVTLSCSPISGHRSVSWYQQTPGQGLQFLFEYFSETQRNKGNFPGRFSGRQFSNSRSEMNVSTLELGDSALYLCASSLSQGAFRGYTFGSGTRLTVV.

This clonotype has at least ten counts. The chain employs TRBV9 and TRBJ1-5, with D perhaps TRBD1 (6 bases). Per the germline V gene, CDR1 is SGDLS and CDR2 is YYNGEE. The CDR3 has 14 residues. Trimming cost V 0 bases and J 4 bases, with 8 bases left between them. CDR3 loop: CASSVEGGNQPQHF. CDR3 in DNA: TGTGCCAGCAGCGTAGAAGGGGGTAATCAGCCCCAGCATTTT.

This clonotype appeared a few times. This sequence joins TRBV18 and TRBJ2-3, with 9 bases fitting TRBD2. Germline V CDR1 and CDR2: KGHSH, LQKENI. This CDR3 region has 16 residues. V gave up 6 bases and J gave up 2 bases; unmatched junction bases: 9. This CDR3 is CASSPGRGLATDTQYF. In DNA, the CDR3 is TGTGCCAGCTCCCCCGGACGGGGACTAGCCACAGATACGCAGTATTTT.

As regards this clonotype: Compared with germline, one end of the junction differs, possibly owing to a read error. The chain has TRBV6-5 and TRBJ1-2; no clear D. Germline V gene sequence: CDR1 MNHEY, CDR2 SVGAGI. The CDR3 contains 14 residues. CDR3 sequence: CAISYSFAVLGYTF. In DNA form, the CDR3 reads TGTGCCATCAGTTACTCGTTCGCAGTATTAGGCTACACCTTC.

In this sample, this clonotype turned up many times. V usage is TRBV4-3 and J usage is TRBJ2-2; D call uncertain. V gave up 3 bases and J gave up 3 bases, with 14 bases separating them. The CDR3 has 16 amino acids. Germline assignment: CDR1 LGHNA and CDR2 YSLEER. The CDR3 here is CASSQDGTSDTGELFF. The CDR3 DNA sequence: TGCGCCAGCAGCCAGGATGGAACGTCAGACACCGGGGAGCTGTTTTTT.

CDR3 region: CASSPQGHNTGANVLTF. The CDR3 DNA reads TGTGCCAGCTCACCACAAGGACACAATACTGGGGCCAACGTCCTGACTTTC. The chain has TRBV18 and TRBJ2-6; D is perhaps TRBD1 (5 bases). The CDR3 is 17 residues long. The V and J ends lost 1 base and 2 bases respectively, with 12 bases between them. CDR1 KGHSH and CDR2 LQKENI come from the germline V gene.

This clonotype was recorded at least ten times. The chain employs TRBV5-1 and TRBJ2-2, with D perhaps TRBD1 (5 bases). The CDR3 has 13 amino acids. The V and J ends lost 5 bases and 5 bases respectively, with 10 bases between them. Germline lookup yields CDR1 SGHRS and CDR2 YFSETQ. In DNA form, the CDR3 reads TGCGCCAGCAGGCTGACAGAGACCGGGGAGCTGTTTTTT. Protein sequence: CASRLTETGELFF.

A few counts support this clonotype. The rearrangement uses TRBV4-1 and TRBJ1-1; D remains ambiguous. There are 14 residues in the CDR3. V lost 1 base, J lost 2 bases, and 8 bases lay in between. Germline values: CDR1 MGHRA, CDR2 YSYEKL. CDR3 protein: CASSQVERNTEAFF. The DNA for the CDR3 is TGCGCCAGCAGCCAAGTAGAGAGAAACACTGAAGCTTTCTTT.

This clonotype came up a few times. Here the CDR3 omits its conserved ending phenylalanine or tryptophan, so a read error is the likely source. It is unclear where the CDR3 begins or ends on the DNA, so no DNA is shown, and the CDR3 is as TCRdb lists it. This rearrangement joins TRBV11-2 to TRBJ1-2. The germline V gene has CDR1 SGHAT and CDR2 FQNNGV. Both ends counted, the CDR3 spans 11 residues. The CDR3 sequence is CASSHERTVSL.

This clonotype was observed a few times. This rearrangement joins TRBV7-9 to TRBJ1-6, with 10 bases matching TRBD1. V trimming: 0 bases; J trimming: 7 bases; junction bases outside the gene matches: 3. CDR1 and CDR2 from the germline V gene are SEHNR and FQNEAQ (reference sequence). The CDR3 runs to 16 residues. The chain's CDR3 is CASSLAETGGNSPLHF. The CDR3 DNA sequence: TGTGCCAGCAGCTTAGCGGAGACAGGGGGCAATTCACCCCTCCACTTT.

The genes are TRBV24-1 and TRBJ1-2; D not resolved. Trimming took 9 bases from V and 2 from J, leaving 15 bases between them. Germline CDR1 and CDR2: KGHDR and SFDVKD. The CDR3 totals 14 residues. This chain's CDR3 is CATAEGGGNYGYTF. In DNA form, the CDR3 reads TGTGCCACCGCCGAAGGAGGCGGGAACTATGGCTACACCTTC.

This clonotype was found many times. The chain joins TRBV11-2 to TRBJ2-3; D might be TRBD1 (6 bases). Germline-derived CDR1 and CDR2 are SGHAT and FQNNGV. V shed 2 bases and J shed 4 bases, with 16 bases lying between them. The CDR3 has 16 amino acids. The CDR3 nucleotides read TGTGCCAGCAGCTTAAGCCTGGGGGCAGGGGCAGATACGCAGTATTTT. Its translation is CASSLSLGAGADTQYF.

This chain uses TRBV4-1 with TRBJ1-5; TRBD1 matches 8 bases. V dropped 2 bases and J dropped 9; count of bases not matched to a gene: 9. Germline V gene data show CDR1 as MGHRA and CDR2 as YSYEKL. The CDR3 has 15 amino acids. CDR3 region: CASSQPGTGMGPQHF. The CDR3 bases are TGCGCCAGCAGCCAACCCGGGACAGGTATGGGGCCCCAGCATTTT.